These 29 T cell receptor beta chains were all obtained from the same sample, sequenced in a study of T cell clonality in common variable immunodeficiency. Profiling relied on immunoSEQ multiplex PCR, and the TCRdb table lists in-frame clones only, not all of them. The sample yields about 52,000 clones, without any singletons. The sequencing sample was made of peripheral blood mononuclear cells. The receptors come from a person between 18 and 75 years old in good health.

This clone came up a few times. The read halts 3 residues ahead of the CDR3 end, with the missing end drawn from the germline J gene. The genes are TRBV19 and TRBJ1-2; D remains unclear. The CDR3 totals 14 residues. Germline values: CDR1 LNHDA, CDR2 SQIVND (reference sequence). The CDR3 region is CASSISGSYYDYTF. Incomplete CDR3 DNA: TGTGCCAGTAGTATTAGCGGGAGCTACTACGAC.

Many counts were recorded for this clone. Read sequence stops 3 residues before the CDR3 end, and the germline J gene provides the missing end. This chain uses TRBV18 with TRBJ2-3, with TRBD1 as a possible D gene (5 bases). The CDR3 is 17 residues long. V lost 5 bases to trimming and J lost 0 bases, with 18 bases between them. CDR1 and CDR2 (germline): KGHSH, LQKENI. The covered CDR3 bases are TGTGCCAGCTCAGACAGCTATTCTTTGTCTAGCACAGATACG. Translating gives CASSDSYSLSSTDT. The whole CDR3 is CASSDSYSLSSTDTQYF.

This clone was detected ten times or more. The CDR3 is cut off 3 residues early in the read; its end comes from the germline J gene. V gene TRBV5-6 combines with J gene TRBJ2-7, with no clear D. Germline V gives CDR1 SGHDT, CDR2 YYEEEE. With 0 bases removed from V and 0 bases from J, the gap between germline ends came to 7 bases. The CDR3 has 14 amino acids. The CDR3 loop is CASSLGADSYEQYF. The CDR3 bases that were read are TGTGCCAGCAGCTTGGGGGCTGACTCCTACGAG.

This clone was counted many times. The CDR3 end falls 3 residues outside the read, so it is completed with the germline J gene. The chain joins TRBV6-4 to TRBJ2-2; TRBD1 is a possible D gene (5 bases). Trimming cost V 8 bases and J 0 bases, with 10 bases left between them. Germline CDR1 is MRHNA and CDR2 is SNTAGT. The CDR3 is 14 residues long. The CDR3 protein is CASRPRANTGELFF. Partial CDR3 DNA: TGTGCCAGCCGCCCCAGGGCGAACACCGGGGAG.

This clone was recorded a few times. The DNA ends 3 residues before the CDR3 does, and the rest of the CDR3 is filled in from the germline J gene. The genes are TRBV7-2 and TRBJ1-2; 7 bases are shared with TRBD1. V gave up 3 bases and J gave up 7 bases; unmatched junction bases: 8. The CDR3 length is 14 residues. Germline CDR1 is SGHTA and CDR2 is FQGNSA. The DNA read from the CDR3 is TGTGCCAGCAGCTTTGACAGGGCTTCAGGTGGC. Protein sequence: CASSFDRASGG. The CDR3 reads in full as CASSFDRASGGYTF.

This clone was seen at least ten times. The read ends 3 residues before the CDR3 terminus; that terminus is restored from the germline J gene. The V and J genes are TRBV5-4 and TRBJ2-5, with TRBD2 matching over 8 bases. CDR3 length: 15 residues. The junction had 10 bases not matched to a gene; V was cut back by 4 bases and J by 5 bases. Germline-derived CDR1 and CDR2 are SGHNT and YYREEE (reference sequence). The CDR3 bases that were read are TGTGCCAGCAGCAGAACTAGCGGTTGGGAGGAGACC. It codes for CASSRTSGWEET. The full CDR3 protein is CASSRTSGWEETQYF.

Ten or more counts support this clone. The read is 3 residues too short to cover the CDR3 end, so that end is filled in from the germline J gene. This sequence joins TRBV28 and TRBJ2-5; the D gene is possibly TRBD2 (6 bases). CDR3 size: 15 residues. Germline assignment: CDR1 MDHEN and CDR2 SYDVKM. Deletions cut 3 bases from V and 4 bases from J, with 15 bases between. The CDR3 bases that were read are TGTGCCAGCAGTTTCGCGGGGAGAAGGCTAGAGACC. Translated, it gives CASSFAGRRLET. The complete CDR3 sequence is CASSFAGRRLETQYF.

As for this clone: The CDR3 extends 3 residues past the end of the read, so its final part is completed from the germline J gene. This chain joins TRBV7-2 and TRBJ2-7; maybe TRBD2 (5 bases). This CDR3 comprises 13 residues. V was pared by 9 bases and J by 5 bases, with 17 bases between. Germline CDR1 SGHTA, CDR2 FQGNSA. The chain's CDR3 is CASSGLGLHEQYF. CDR3 bases read: TGTGCCAGTTCCGGTTTAGGACTCCACGAG.

This clone has a count of ten or more. The read finishes 3 residues shy of the CDR3 end, and the germline J gene is used to complete it. V is TRBV5-1 and J is TRBJ2-3; D not certain. Trimming took off 6 bases at V and 0 bases at J, with 14 bases between the two ends. Germline loops: CDR1 SGHRS, CDR2 YFSETQ. This CDR3 comprises 15 residues. The CDR3 loop reads CASTYLAPSTDTQYF. CDR3 DNA, as far as it was read: TGCGCCAGCACTTATTTAGCACCGAGCACAGATACG.

There are many counts of this clone. The sequenced part of the CDR3 DNA is TGTGCCAGTAGTATAGGACAGGGGAACGGC. This gives the protein CASSIGQGNG. From start to end, the CDR3 is CASSIGQGNGYTF. The V call is TRBV19, the J call TRBJ1-2; 8 bases are a match to TRBD1. The DNA ends 3 residues before the CDR3 does, and the rest of the CDR3 is filled in from the germline J gene. The length of the CDR3 is 13 residues. The germline V gene encodes CDR1 LNHDA and CDR2 SQIVND (reference sequence).

Concerning this clone itself: The observed sequence ends 3 residues before the CDR3 terminus, with the missing tail filled in from the germline J gene. V is TRBV7-9 and J is TRBJ1-2; 10 bases are a match to TRBD1. Germline V CDR1 and CDR2: SEHNR, FQNEAQ (reference sequence). The V gene end was trimmed by 6 bases and the J gene end by 3 bases; junction bases not matched to a gene: 7. This CDR3 contains 15 residues. CDR3 DNA, as far as it was read: TGTGCCAGCAGTTCCTCGACAGGGGGCGACTATGGC. This translates into CASSSSTGGDYG. The whole CDR3 protein reads CASSSSTGGDYGYTF.

This clone was found many times. The observed sequence ends 3 residues before the CDR3 terminus, with the missing tail filled in from the germline J gene. The V gene is TRBV23-1, the J gene TRBJ2-7; D gene uncertain. TRBV23-1 is noted as an ORF with a role that remains uncertain. The ends were cut back, 4 bases at V and 1 base at J, with 8 bases in the middle. This CDR3 spans 13 amino acids. Incomplete CDR3 DNA: TGCGCCAGCAGTCGACCCGGGTCCTACGAG. It specifies CASSRPGSYE. The full-length CDR3 reads as CASSRPGSYEQYF.

This clone was seen at least ten times. The sequenced fragment ends 3 residues before the CDR3 boundary, so the rest is inferred from the germline J gene. This rearrangement joins TRBV20-1 to TRBJ2-4, with 12 bases that match TRBD2. The length of the CDR3 is 13 residues. The V and J ends lost 3 bases and 8 bases, in that order; junction bases with no gene match: 2. Germline V gives CDR1 DFQATT, CDR2 SNEGSKA (reference sequence). The covered CDR3 bases are TGCAGTGCTAGGACTAGCGGGAGTTACATT. Residues: CSARTSGSYI. The full-length CDR3 reads as CSARTSGSYIQYF.

This clone was recorded many times. The read ends 3 residues before the CDR3 terminus; that terminus is restored from the germline J gene. The chain carries TRBV7-8 and TRBJ2-5, with TRBD2 identical over 7 bases. V was clipped by 1 base and J by 2 bases; unmatched bases: 7. The length of the CDR3 is 16 residues. Per germline, CDR1 SGHVS and CDR2 FQNEAQ. Incomplete CDR3 DNA: TGTGCCAGCAGCTTAGTCCCTAGCGGCCTACAAGAGACC. Protein: CASSLVPSGLQET. The full CDR3 is CASSLVPSGLQETQYF.

To note about this clone: The DNA ends 3 residues before the CDR3 does, and the rest of the CDR3 is filled in from the germline J gene. The chain links TRBV20-1 to TRBJ2-3; tentatively, D is TRBD1 (6 bases). CDR1 is DFQATT and CDR2 is SNEGSKA in the germline V gene (reference sequence). The CDR3 spans 12 residues. CDR3 DNA (partial): TGCAGTGCTCCCAGGGGCGATGAGACG. It is translated as CSAPRGDET. The entire CDR3 sequence reads CSAPRGDETQYF.

This clone appeared many times. The read ends 3 residues shy of where the CDR3 ends; the end is completed using the germline J gene. The rearrangement uses TRBV2 and TRBJ2-3, with TRBD1 matching over 7 bases. This CDR3 contains 16 residues. CDR1 and CDR2 from the germline V gene are SNHLY and FYNNEI. J was trimmed by 6 bases and V by 7 bases; bases with no gene match: 16. CDR3 loop: CASIPTADRLRDTQYF. The CDR3 bases that were read are TGTGCCAGCATCCCCACGGCGGACAGGCTCAGGGATACG.

Note on this clone: The read terminates 3 residues ahead of where the CDR3 ends, so the germline J gene completes it. The chain joins TRBV20-1 to TRBJ2-7, with D possibly TRBD1 on 6 matching bases. Trimming shortened V by 0 bases and J by 2 bases, and 11 bases separated the two germline ends. This CDR3 is built from 14 residues. Germline CDR1 reads DFQATT; CDR2 reads SNEGSKA (reference sequence). CDR3 DNA (partial): TGCAGTGCTAGAGATGCCGGACAGACCTACGAG. This codes for CSARDAGQTYE. The whole CDR3 sequence reads CSARDAGQTYEQYF.

The sample holds many counts of this clone. The CDR3 end is not reached by the read, which stops 3 residues before it; the germline J gene fills it in. The V and J genes are TRBV5-1 and TRBJ1-1; D is unclear. The CDR3 totals 14 residues. The V gene's germline CDR1 is SGHRS and CDR2 YFSETQ. Partial CDR3 DNA: TGCGCCAGCAGCTTGGAGAGCCAGCAGGTTTTA. Amino acids: CASSLESQQVL. The whole CDR3 protein is CASSLESQQVLAFF.

This clone was recorded at least ten times. The read is 3 residues too short to cover the CDR3 end, so that end is filled in from the germline J gene. V is TRBV12-3 or TRBV12-4 and J is TRBJ1-4; D is ambiguous. V lost 7 bases and J lost 5, with 5 bases in between. This CDR3 region has 11 residues. CDR3 residues: CASTLNEKLFF. The DNA read from the CDR3 is TGTGCCAGCACCTTAAATGAAAAA.

This clone was picked up many times. Read coverage stops 3 residues before the CDR3 terminus; the germline J gene supplies the remainder. The gene calls are TRBV7-2 and TRBJ2-7; tentatively, D is TRBD2 (6 bases). The CDR3 extends over 14 amino acids. Germline CDR1 and CDR2: SGHTA and FQGNSA. Trimming removed 2 bases at V and 2 bases at J, with 10 bases between. The sequenced CDR3 bases are TGTGCCAGCAGCTTATGGGACTGGGCCTACGAG. It codes for CASSLWDWAYE. The full CDR3 sequence reads CASSLWDWAYEQYF.

This clone was found many times. The CDR3 end lies 3 residues beyond the end of the read and is filled in from the germline J gene. J is TRBJ2-3 and V is TRBV20-1, with 12 nucleotides matching TRBD2. CDR3 size: 17 residues. Germline V gene sequence: CDR1 DFQATT, CDR2 SNEGSKA (reference sequence). J was trimmed by 0 bases and V by 3 bases; bases with no gene match: 7. CDR3 DNA (partial): TGCAGTGCTAGTCGGGCTAGCGGGAGGGGTAGCACAGATACG. Its translation is CSASRASGRGSTDT. The entire CDR3 protein is CSASRASGRGSTDTQYF.

Turning to this clone: The read halts 3 residues ahead of the CDR3 end, with the missing end drawn from the germline J gene. The chain has TRBV2 and TRBJ1-2, with D possibly being TRBD1 (6 bases). Trimming took off 3 bases at V and 2 bases at J, with 13 bases between the two ends. The CDR3 has 15 amino acids. CDR1 and CDR2 from the germline V gene are SNHLY and FYNNEI. The CDR3 loop is CASSDETGSNYGYTF. CDR3 DNA (partial): TGTGCCAGCAGTGATGAGACAGGCTCCAACTATGGC.

This clone was detected ten times or more. The read stops 3 residues short of the end of the CDR3; the missing end is completed from the germline J gene. This chain connects TRBV20-1 to TRBJ1-2; tentative D call: TRBD1 (6 bases). The germline V gene encodes CDR1 DFQATT and CDR2 SNEGSKA (reference sequence). V was cut by 5 bases and J by 5 bases, with 15 bases left in between. The CDR3 totals 13 residues. The covered CDR3 bases are TGCAGTGCTCCCAGAGACGGGACATATGGC. Amino acid sequence: CSAPRDGTYG. From start to end, the CDR3 is CSAPRDGTYGYTF.

This clone was found a few times. With the read ending 3 residues before the CDR3 end, the germline J gene is used to fill in that end. This chain links TRBV30 with TRBJ1-1, with D uncertain. V shed 4 bases and J shed 1 base, with 13 bases lying between them. There are 14 residues in the CDR3. Germline values: CDR1 GTSNPN, CDR2 SVGIG (reference sequence). The CDR3 region is CAWKEGPGNTEAFF. CDR3 DNA, as far as it was read: TGTGCCTGGAAAGAAGGCCCGGGGAACACTGAA.

This clone was recorded many times. Read coverage stops 3 residues before the CDR3 terminus; the germline J gene supplies the remainder. The chain combines TRBV9 with TRBJ1-2; D remains unclear. This CDR3 region has 14 residues. V lost 0 bases to trimming and J lost 2 bases, with 8 bases between them. CDR1 and CDR2 (germline): SGDLS, YYNGEE. This chain's CDR3 is CASSVAGGNYGYTF. CDR3 DNA (partial): TGTGCCAGCAGCGTAGCGGGCGGGAACTATGGC.

By sample fraction, this clone is medium-sized. The CDR3 end is not reached by the read, which stops 3 residues before it; the germline J gene fills it in. The chain uses TRBV7-2 and TRBJ2-7; 10 bases align to TRBD2. This CDR3 contains 15 residues. Looked up from germline, CDR1 is SGHTA and CDR2 is FQGNSA. J lost 3 bases, V lost 6 bases, and 8 bases had no gene match. Partial CDR3 DNA: TGTGCCAGCAGTCCAATAGCGGGAGGCCTCTACGAG. Its protein is CASSPIAGGLYE. The full CDR3 reads CASSPIAGGLYEQYF.

This clone was observed many times. The CDR3 goes on 3 residues after the read ends, and that part is filled in from the germline J gene. V gene TRBV7-8 combines with J gene TRBJ1-1; D might be TRBD1 (5 bases). In germline, CDR1 is SGHVS, CDR2 FQNEAQ. V dropped 5 bases and J dropped 0 bases, with 16 bases sitting between them. The CDR3 sequence is 16 residues long. The covered CDR3 bases are TGTGCCAGCAGCCCCGCGGATGAGGGGCTGAACACTGAA. Amino acids: CASSPADEGLNTE. The CDR3 reads in full as CASSPADEGLNTEAFF. Complete variable domain (other parts from reference TRBV7-8 and TRBJ1-1): GAGVSQSPRYKVAKRGQDVALRCDPISGHVSLFWYQQALGQGPEFLTYFQNEAQLDKSGLPSDRFFAERPEGSVSTLKIQRTQQEDSAVYLCASSPADEGLNTEAFFGQGTRLTVV.

This clone occurred many times. The CDR3 is cut off 3 residues early in the read; its end comes from the germline J gene. This sequence joins TRBV19 and TRBJ2-3; the D is unclear. The CDR3 totals 15 residues. Per the germline V gene, CDR1 is LNHDA and CDR2 is SQIVND (reference sequence). V was cut by 5 bases and J by 3 bases, with 15 bases left in between. The sequenced part of the CDR3 DNA is TGTGCCAGTAGTTTGGCCGCCATCGGGACAGATACG. It yields the protein CASSLAAIGTDT. The CDR3 in full is CASSLAAIGTDTQYF.

This clone was seen repeatedly, ten times or more. From the germline J gene comes the end of the CDR3, since the read stops 3 residues before it. The chain employs TRBV13 and TRBJ2-3; TRBD2 matches at 8 bases. Trimming cost V 5 bases and J 4 bases; bases outside gene matches: 14. The germline CDR1 and CDR2 sequences are PRHDT and FYEKMQ (reference sequence). The CDR3 is made up of 17 amino acids. The CDR3: CASSNPGLVATSDTQYF. The DNA read from the CDR3 is TGTGCCAGCAGCAACCCGGGACTAGTGGCGACCTCAGATACG.